The rows below give T cell receptor beta chains drawn from one sample of a study of OX40 agonist ivuxolimab in advanced cancers. Method: immunoSEQ multiplex PCR; TCRdb's copy keeps in-frame clones and lacks some. The table lists roughly 100,000 clones, 92% of them singletons. The material was CD4+ or CD8+ T cells sorted from blood, obtained in a trial of the OX40 agonist ivuxolimab. The receptors here all came from an adult with an advanced solid tumor such as melanoma, head and neck, liver or kidney cancer. CDR3s include the opening cysteine and the closing phenylalanine or tryptophan. The order of the fields is D gene, clone size, J gene, V gene, CDR3 protein, CDR3 DNA. D genes are given only for firm matches. A clone size is listed for some rows: how often the clone was seen (once, few, many), or a class if it is expanded.

.,.,TRBJ2-3,TRBV30,CATRAAGAGDTQYF,TGTGCCACCCGGGCGGCGGGGGCCGGAGATACGCAGTATTTT
.,.,TRBJ2-5,TRBV27,CASSQLDQETQYF,TGTGCCAGCAGCCAACTAGACCAAGAGACCCAGTACTTC
.,.,TRBJ2-7,TRBV5-1,CASSLKEQYEQYF,TGCGCCAGCAGCTTGAAGGAACAGTACGAGCAGTACTTC
TRBD2,.,TRBJ2-7,TRBV27,CASSLGRVSYEQYF,TGTGCCAGCAGTTTAGGGAGGGTTTCCTACGAGCAGTACTTC
.,.,TRBJ2-1,TRBV4-3,CASSQEGGANEQFF,TGCGCCAGCAGCCAAGAGGGGGGGGCCAATGAGCAGTTCTTC
TRBD1,.,TRBJ1-2,TRBV27,CASSPSIQGDYTF,TGTGCCAGCAGTCCCTCTATTCAGGGGGACTACACCTTC
.,.,TRBJ2-1,TRBV4-3,CASSQKWASGNEQFF,TGCGCCAGCAGCCAAAAATGGGCCTCGGGTAATGAGCAGTTCTTC
.,.,TRBJ1-1,TRBV5-1,CASSSWDGNTEAFF,TGCGCCAGCAGCAGCTGGGACGGAAACACTGAAGCTTTCTTT
TRBD1,.,TRBJ2-4,TRBV19,CASSIFGQGFLEAAKNIQYF,TGTGCCAGTAGTATCTTCGGACAGGGCTTTTTGGAGGCAGCCAAAAACATTCAGTACTTC
.,few,TRBJ2-7,TRBV15,CATSRAGNEQYF,TGTGCCACCAGCAGAGCGGGAAACGAGCAGTACTTC
.,.,TRBJ1-4,TRBV19,CASTTDYNEKLFF,TGTGCCAGTACTACGGATTATAATGAAAAACTGTTTTTT
TRBD2,.,TRBJ2-5,TRBV30,CAWSGGFNGVQYF,TGTGCCTGGAGCGGGGGGTTTAACGGGGTCCAGTACTTC
TRBD1,once,TRBJ2-7,TRBV14,CASSQVAGTGNDEQYF,TGTGCCAGCAGCCAAGTTGCCGGGACAGGGAACGACGAGCAGTACTTC
.,.,TRBJ2-7,TRBV27,CASSYGGRQVYEQYF,TGTGCCAGCAGTTATGGAGGCCGGCAGGTCTACGAGCAGTACTTC
.,.,TRBJ1-1,TRBV11-3,CASSLSGNTEAFF,TGTGCCAGCAGCTTGAGCGGGAACACTGAAGCTTTCTTT
.,.,TRBJ1-1,TRBV2,CASSEWGSMNTEAFF,TGTGCCAGCAGTGAATGGGGCAGTATGAACACTGAAGCTTTCTTT
TRBD2,.,TRBJ2-7,TRBV4-1,CASSHRAGAPYEQYF,TGCGCCAGCAGCCACCGAGCGGGAGCGCCCTACGAGCAGTACTTC
.,.,TRBJ1-4,TRBV4-1,CASSHYNGRTNEKLFF,TGCGCCAGCAGCCACTATAACGGCAGAACTAATGAAAAACTGTTTTTT
.,once,TRBJ2-7,TRBV28,CASSFEGAHEQYF,TGTGCCAGCAGTTTTGAAGGGGCGCACGAGCAGTACTTC
.,.,TRBJ1-1,TRBV13,CASSLARGTEAFF,TGTGCCAGCAGCTTAGCTCGGGGAACTGAAGCTTTCTTT
.,.,TRBJ2-7,TRBV6-1,CASSEWGATYEQYF,TGTGCCAGCAGTGAATGGGGGGCTACCTACGAGCAGTACTTC
.,.,TRBJ1-6,TRBV6-5,CASSYTIGSPLHF,TGTGCCAGCAGTTACACTATCGGATCACCCCTCCACTTT
TRBD1,once,TRBJ1-5,TRBV5-8,CASSPDRADNQPQHF,TGTGCCAGCAGCCCCGACAGGGCTGACAATCAGCCCCAGCATTTT
.,.,TRBJ2-5,TRBV13,CASSSIRGPTQYF,TGTGCCAGCAGCTCGATTCGGGGGCCGACCCAGTACTTC
.,.,TRBJ1-1,TRBV27,CASSNRREMNTEAFF,TGTGCCAGCAGTAACCGACGGGAGATGAACACTGAAGCTTTCTTT
.,.,TRBJ1-3,TRBV6-6,CASRPRGNSGNTIYF,TGTGCCAGCAGACCCCGGGGGAACTCTGGAAACACCATATATTTT